Following are 12 T cell receptor beta chains from one sample sequenced in a study of T cells after yellow fever vaccination. TCRdb recomputed calls from the 5' RACE reads with MiXCR, one row per CDR3 protein. The repertoire holds about 130,000 distinct CDR3 sequences, with 6.6% as singletons. Sequenced here: CD4+ T cells sorted from PBMCs, sampled 10 days after the yellow fever booster vaccination. The receptor set was obtained from a man under 40 who received the YFV17D yellow fever vaccine.

This clonotype showed up many times. The chain employs TRBV5-5 and TRBJ1-5, with unresolved D. CDR1 SGHKS and CDR2 YYEKEE come from the germline V gene (reference sequence). The CDR3 covers 14 residues. The V end lost 1 base, the J end lost 5 bases, and 10 bases lay between the germline ends. The CDR3 nucleotides read TGTGCCAGCAGCTTGCCTCAAGCGGATCAGCCCCAGCATTTT. Translation: CASSLPQADQPQHF.

This sequence joins TRBV19 and TRBJ2-1; TRBD2 agrees at 7 bases. Germline V CDR1 and CDR2: LNHDA, SQIVND (reference sequence). The ends lost 7 bases at V and 6 bases at J; junction bases unmatched: 12. The CDR3 is made up of 15 amino acids. CDR3 sequence: CASTPRVSGINEQFF. DNA for the CDR3: TGTGCCAGTACCCCTCGCGTGAGCGGGATCAATGAGCAGTTCTTC.

This clonotype was observed many times. This sequence joins TRBV5-1 and TRBJ2-5; D possibly corresponds to TRBD2 (5 bases). V lost 4 bases to trimming and J lost 1 base, with 14 bases between them. The CDR3 extends over 15 amino acids. The germline V gene has CDR1 SGHRS and CDR2 YFSETQ. The CDR3 spells CASSPSPGIQETQYF. The CDR3 nucleotides read TGCGCCAGCAGCCCCAGCCCGGGAATCCAAGAGACCCAGTACTTC. The whole variable domain, remainder taken from reference TRBV5-1 and TRBJ2-5, is KAGVTQTPRYLIKTRGQQVTLSCSPISGHRSVSWYQQTPGQGLQFLFEYFSETQRNKGNFPGRFSGRQFSNSRSEMNVSTLELGDSALYLCASSPSPGIQETQYFGPGTRLLVL.

Many counts were recorded for this clonotype. The chain couples TRBV4-3 to TRBJ2-1; a weak D match, TRBD1 (6 bases). Between the trimmed V and J ends, which lost 3 bases and 10 bases, there was a span of 16 bases. CDR3 length: 14 residues. Germline-derived CDR1 and CDR2 are LGHNA and YSLEER. CDR3 amino acids: CASSHRYRDTEQFF. The CDR3 region has the DNA TGCGCCAGCAGCCACCGTTACCGGGACACCGAGCAGTTCTTC.

This clonotype was seen ten or more times. This chain joins TRBV28 and TRBJ2-7; possibly TRBD2 for D (5 bases). Trimming took 7 bases from V and 0 from J, leaving 7 bases between them. Germline-derived CDR1 and CDR2 are MDHEN and SYDVKM. CDR3 length equals 12 residues. This chain's CDR3 is CASTGLSYEQYF. The CDR3 DNA sequence: TGTGCCAGCACAGGACTCTCCTACGAGCAGTACTTC.

This clonotype showed up just a few times. The CDR3 coding sequence is TGCGCCAGCAGCCGGGGGACTAGCGTGGCCACAGATACGCAGTATTTT. It codes for CASSRGTSVATDTQYF. The V call is TRBV5-1, the J call TRBJ2-3; the match to TRBD2 covers 10 bases. This CDR3 comprises 16 residues. After removal of 4 bases from V and 2 bases from J, the junction contained 7 bases not matched to a gene. The germline gives CDR1 SGHRS, CDR2 YFSETQ.

This clonotype has ten or more counts. The rearrangement links TRBV18 to TRBJ1-5; perhaps TRBD1 as D (6 bases). CDR3 length: 15 residues. The V gene's germline CDR1 is KGHSH and CDR2 LQKENI. V lost 3 bases and J 1 base, leaving 10 bases between the germline ends. CDR3 protein: CASSPSTGSNQPQHF. The CDR3 DNA reads as TGTGCCAGCTCACCTAGTACAGGGAGCAATCAGCCCCAGCATTTT.

This clonotype was counted at least ten times. The rearrangement links TRBV15 to TRBJ2-1, with 8 nucleotides matching TRBD2. Germline V gene sequence: CDR1 LNHNV, CDR2 YYDKDF (reference sequence). The length of the CDR3 is 16 residues. V was pared by 0 bases and J by 4 bases, with 5 bases of the junction left unmatched. CDR3 nucleotides: TGTGCCACCAGCAGAGATAAGGGACTAGAATACAATGAGCAGTTCTTC. The encoded protein is CATSRDKGLEYNEQFF.

This clonotype was seen many times. The chain carries TRBV19 and TRBJ1-1; D is uncertain. V lost 4 bases, J lost 0 bases, and 3 bases lay in between. The CDR3 is made up of 12 amino acids. Germline V gene data show CDR1 as LNHDA and CDR2 as SQIVND (reference sequence). CDR3 region: CASSKVNTEAFF. CDR3 sequence (DNA): TGTGCCAGTAGTAAGGTGAACACTGAAGCTTTCTTT. Combining the CDR3 with reference TRBV19 and TRBJ1-1 gives the whole variable domain DGGITQSPKYLFRKEGQNVTLSCEQNLNHDAMYWYRQDPGQGLRLIYYSQIVNDFQKGDIAEGYSVSREKKESFPLTVTSAQKNPTAFYLCASSKVNTEAFFGQGTRLTVV.

There are many counts of this clonotype. V gene TRBV29-1 combines with J gene TRBJ2-3, with D maybe TRBD2 (5 bases). Trimming pared 7 bases from V and 2 bases from J, leaving 16 bases between. CDR1 and CDR2 from the germline V gene are SQVTM and ANQGSEA. The CDR3 is made up of 14 amino acids. The CDR3 DNA reads TGCAGCGCTGAGGGAAGTGGTTTCACAGATACGCAGTATTTT. This sequence encodes CSAEGSGFTDTQYF.

With regard to this clonotype: This could be a read error, since a much larger clone is one nucleotide away. This chain connects TRBV7-9 to TRBJ2-5; D remains unclear. CDR3 size: 11 residues. The germline V gene has CDR1 SEHNR and CDR2 FQNEAQ (reference sequence). CDR3 in DNA: TGTGCCAGCAACAATCAAGAGACCCAGAACTTC. As protein: CASNNQETQNF.

This clonotype was counted ten times or more. The J gene is TRBJ2-1, the V gene TRBV7-2; TRBD2 aligns across 16 bases. Germline-derived CDR1 and CDR2 are SGHTA and FQGNSA. The CDR3 consists of 21 residues. J was trimmed by 5 bases and V by 4 bases; bases with no gene match: 17. The CDR3 sequence is CASSYLMGGLAGGKENNEQFF. CDR3 nucleotides: TGTGCCAGCAGCTACCTAATGGGGGGACTAGCGGGAGGGAAGGAAAACAATGAGCAGTTCTTC. Using reference TRBV7-2 and TRBJ2-1 for the parts outside the CDR3, the full variable domain is GAGVSQSPSNKVTEKGKDVELRCDPISGHTALYWYRQSLGQGLEFLIYFQGNSAPDKSGLPSDRFSAERTGGSVSTLTIQRTQQEDSAVYLCASSYLMGGLAGGKENNEQFFGPGTRLTVL.